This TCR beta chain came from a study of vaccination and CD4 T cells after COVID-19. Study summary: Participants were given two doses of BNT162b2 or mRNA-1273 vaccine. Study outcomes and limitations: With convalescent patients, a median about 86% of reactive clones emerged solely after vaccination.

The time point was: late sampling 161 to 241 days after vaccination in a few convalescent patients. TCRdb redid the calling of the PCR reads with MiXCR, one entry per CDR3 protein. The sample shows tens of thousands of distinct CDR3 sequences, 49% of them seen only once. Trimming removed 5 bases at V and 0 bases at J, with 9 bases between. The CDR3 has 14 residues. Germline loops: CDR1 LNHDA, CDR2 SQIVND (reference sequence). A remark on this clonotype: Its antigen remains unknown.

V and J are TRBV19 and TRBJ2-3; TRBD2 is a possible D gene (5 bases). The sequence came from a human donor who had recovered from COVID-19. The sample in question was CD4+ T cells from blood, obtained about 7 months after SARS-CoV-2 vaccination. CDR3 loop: CASSVAGSTDTQYF. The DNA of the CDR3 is TGTGCCAGTAGTGTGGCGGGTAGCACAGATACGCAGTATTTT.